There are many counts of the clone carrying this T cell receptor beta chain. Library construction involved attaching unique molecular identifiers to individual cDNA molecules, which allowed quantitative, reproducible TCR counting. In the original workflow: A typical sample had some 87,000 TCRs, with about 23,224 to 750,000 overall. One entry per CDR3 protein results from TCRdb running MiXCR on the RACE reads. The V and J calls follow TCRdb's processing rather than the paper's. The repertoire has about 65,000 distinct CDR3 sequences, approximately 6.1% of them found once; the top ten carry just under 3.5%. These data are taken from a study of human T cells and chemical hapten exposure. J was trimmed by 2 bases and V by 3 bases; bases with no gene match: 4. This CDR3 contains 15 residues. CDR1 is KGHSH, CDR2 LQKENI, per germline. This sample's time point: healthy volunteer bleed at 6 weeks. Extraction of total RNA was performed on unfractionated whole blood.

The chain is built from TRBV18 and TRBJ1-1, with 9 bases aligning to TRBD1. The clonotype originates from a female donor in good health. Some clones in this sample may be carry-over from other donors' samples. The source material was whole blood. CDR3 residues: CASSPQTGGNTEAFF. The CDR3 DNA reads TGTGCCAGCTCACCCCAGACAGGGGGTAACACTGAAGCTTTCTTT.